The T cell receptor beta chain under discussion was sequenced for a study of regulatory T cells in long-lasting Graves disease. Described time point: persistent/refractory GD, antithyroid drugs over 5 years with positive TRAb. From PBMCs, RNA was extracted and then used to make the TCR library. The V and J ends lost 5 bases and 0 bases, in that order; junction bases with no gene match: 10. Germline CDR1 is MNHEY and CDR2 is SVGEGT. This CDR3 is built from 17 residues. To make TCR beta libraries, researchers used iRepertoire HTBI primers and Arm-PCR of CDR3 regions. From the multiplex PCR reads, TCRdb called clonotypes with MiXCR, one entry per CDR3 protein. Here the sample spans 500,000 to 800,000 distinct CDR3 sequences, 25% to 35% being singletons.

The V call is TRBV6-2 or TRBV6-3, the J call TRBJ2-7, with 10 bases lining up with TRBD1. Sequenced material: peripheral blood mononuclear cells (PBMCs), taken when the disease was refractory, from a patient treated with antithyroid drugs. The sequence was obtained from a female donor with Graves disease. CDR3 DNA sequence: TGTGCCAGCAGTACCCCCGGGACAGGGGTGGACTCCTACGAGCAGTACTTC. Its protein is CASSTPGTGVDSYEQYF.